Listed here is a single TCR beta chain. Seattle participants joined during active infection and were tracked over time. These data originate in a study of blood T cell repertoires in COVID-19. Study in general: The analysed material was cDNA or gDNA that came from T cells, B-cell-depleted T cells, or PBMCs.

Per the original data handling: Scientists estimated how many nucleated cells there were by amplifying reference gene primers. Only in-frame clones appear in the TCRdb table, and some are missing; sequencing was by immunoSEQ multiplex PCR. From that table come the V and J calls and clone size; the DNA was used to work out D and trimming. The table has some 220,000 clones, about 93% seen once. V was shortened by 3 bases and J by 5 bases, with 13 bases between the two germline ends. The germline gives CDR1 LNHDA, CDR2 SQIVND (reference sequence). The CDR3 loop spans 14 amino acids. Sequences were obtained from peripheral blood. This clonotype originated in a man aged 25-40 years with COVID-19, enrolled during active disease. V usage is TRBV19 and J usage is TRBJ2-5; possible D gene TRBD1, 6 bases. The DNA of the CDR3 is TGTGCCAGTAGTATTGGGCAGGGGTTGGAGACCCAGTACTTC. Its protein product is CASSIGQGLETQYF.